The T cell receptor beta chain under discussion was sequenced for a study of OX40 agonist ivuxolimab in advanced cancers. Whole-study context: Having had anti-PD-1, anti-PD-L1 or anti-CTLA-4 therapy before was allowed, and roughly 38% had some.

CDR3 length: 14 amino acids. V was pared by 0 bases and J by 7 bases, with 10 bases between. Germline loops: CDR1 MGHRA, CDR2 YSYEKL. Clones were sequenced by immunoSEQ multiplex PCR, and TCRdb holds only the in-frame ones, with some missing. The sample has roughly 10,000 clones, 76% seen once. This sample comprised CD4+ or CD8+ T cells sorted from blood, obtained in a trial of the OX40 agonist ivuxolimab. This chain links TRBV4-1 with TRBJ1-3; unclear D gene. This receptor was obtained from an adult with an advanced solid tumor such as melanoma, head and neck, liver or kidney cancer. In DNA form, the CDR3 reads TGCGCCAGCAGCCAAGATCTCGGGAAGAACACCATATATTTT. It is translated as CASSQDLGKNTIYF.